The T cell receptor (beta chain) described here comes from a study of T-cell reconstitution after alpha-beta-depleted transplantation in children. A TCRbeta library incorporating unique molecular identifiers was prepared. Using its own MiXCR run on the PCR reads, TCRdb lists one record per CDR3 protein. The data hold about 980,000 distinct CDR3 sequences, with roughly 29% observed a single time. Notes on this clonotype: Its target is not known.

The CDR3 is 17 amino acids. Trimming stripped 2 bases from V and 0 bases from J, with 14 bases between. Germline V lookup: CDR1 ENHRY, CDR2 SYGVKD. Findings of the study overall: One year after transplant, T-cell counts and diversity came mostly from newly produced T cells. Where some patients showed high TCRbeta diversity at day 60, it came from recipient T cells and thymic progenitors that had survived. The study reportedly traced alpha-beta T cells about two months after transplant to several hundred expanded graft clones.

The sequence was obtained from a boy under two years old who had a stem cell transplant for SCID, so the T cells may come from the graft donor. The chain combines TRBV10-3 with TRBJ2-4, with D perhaps TRBD2 (5 bases). Sequencing was performed on PBMCs, mostly from graft donor cells, taken 360 days after TCRalphabeta/CD19-depleted stem cell transplant. The CDR3 DNA reads as TGTGCCATCAGTGAGGAGGGAAGAGGACTAGCCAAAAACATTCAGTACTTC. Translation: CAISEEGRGLAKNIQYF.